This T cell receptor (beta chain) was sequenced in a study of cytomegalovirus exposure and HLA in healthy donors. Points from the study as a whole: 150 or so TCR beta chains were listed as cytomegalovirus-associated. Sequencing depth roughly uniform across donors was assumed in presence/absence analyses.

V was pared by 5 bases and J by 3 bases, with 13 bases between. The CDR3 has 14 amino acids. CDR1 and CDR2 (germline): SEHNR, FQNEAQ (reference sequence). In its sample, this clone was seen a few times. No antigen is known for it. The PCR had 60 Vbeta and 13 Jbeta primers. TCRdb keeps only in-frame clones here, not all; method: immunoSEQ multiplex PCR. The data hold 100,000 to 130,000 clones, with over 60% observed a single time. This chain uses TRBV7-9 with TRBJ1-2; D may be TRBD1 (5 bases). The sequence derives from a male donor in good health and CMV-seronegative. Sequenced sample: PBMCs. The CDR3 sequence is CASSIPPGDYGYTF. The CDR3 coding sequence is TGTGCCAGCAGCATCCCTCCGGGGGACTATGGCTACACCTTC. The full variable domain, rest sourced from reference TRBV7-9 and TRBJ1-2, is DTGVSQNPRHKITKRGQNVTFRCDPISEHNRLYWYRQTLGQGPEFLTYFQNEAQLEKSRLLSDRFSAERPKGSFSTLEIQRTEQGDSAMYLCASSIPPGDYGYTFGSGTRLTVV.